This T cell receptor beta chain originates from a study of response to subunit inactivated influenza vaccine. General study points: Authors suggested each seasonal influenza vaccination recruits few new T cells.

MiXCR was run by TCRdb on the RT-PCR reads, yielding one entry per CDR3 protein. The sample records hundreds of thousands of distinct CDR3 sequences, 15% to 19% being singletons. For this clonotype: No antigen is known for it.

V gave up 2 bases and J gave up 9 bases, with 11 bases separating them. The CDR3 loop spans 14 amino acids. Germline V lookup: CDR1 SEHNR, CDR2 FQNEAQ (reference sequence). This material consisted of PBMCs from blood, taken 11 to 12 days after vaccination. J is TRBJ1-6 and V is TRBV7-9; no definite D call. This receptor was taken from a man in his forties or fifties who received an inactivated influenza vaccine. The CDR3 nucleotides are TGTGCCAGCAGCTTACCCCTTGACTCTTCACCCCTCCACTTT. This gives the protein CASSLPLDSSPLHF.